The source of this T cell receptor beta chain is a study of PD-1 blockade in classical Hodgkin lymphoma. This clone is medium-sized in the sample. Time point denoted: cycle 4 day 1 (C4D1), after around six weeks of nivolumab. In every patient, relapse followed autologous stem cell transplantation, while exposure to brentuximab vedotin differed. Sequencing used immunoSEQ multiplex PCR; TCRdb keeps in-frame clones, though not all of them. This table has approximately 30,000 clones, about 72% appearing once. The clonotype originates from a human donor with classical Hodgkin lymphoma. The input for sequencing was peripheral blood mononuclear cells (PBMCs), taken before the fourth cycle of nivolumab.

The CDR3 loop reads CASSLSGTKQNIQYF. CDR3 in DNA: TGTGCCAGCAGTTTGTCCGGGACCAAGCAAAACATTCAGTACTTC. The chain recombines TRBV27 with TRBJ2-4; D is possibly TRBD1 or TRBD2 (5 bases each). Trimming took 3 bases from V and 5 from J, leaving 14 bases between them. Germline lookup yields CDR1 MNHEY and CDR2 SMNVEV (reference sequence). CDR3 size: 15 residues.